The sequence of this T cell receptor beta chain was determined in a study of blood T cell repertoires in COVID-19 (dated by TCRdb to 2018 to 2021). Study-level background: Samples from collaborators originated in the United States, Italy and Spain and spanned both the acute and convalescent phases of COVID-19. The material from the prospective study consisted of cDNA or gDNA derived from T cells, B-cell-depleted T cells, or PBMCs. Deeply sampled blood TCRbeta repertoires from subjects exposed to, actively infected with, or recovered from COVID-19 were included in the dataset. The repertoires were made available in a free public database intended to serve as a resource for research on the immune response to SARS-CoV-2. Samples came from the ongoing ImmuneRACE study (first 160 participants) plus 1,254 subjects from 6 global collaborators. Sample metadata almost always included a de-identified subject ID, COVID-19 status, age in years and sex. HLA class I and class II types, where available, came from metadata supplied by the sample provider rather than from assay-based typing. General findings and caveats noted by the study authors: The quantity of clinical and demographic metadata differed by source and by participant and was supplied without curation.

Details on this clone: What this receptor recognizes is not known. Base qualities were left out, and no much larger clone turns up one base away.

The immunoSEQ Assay, a bias-controlled multiplex PCR, was used to amplify TCRbeta CDR3 regions from genomic DNA. The authors' analysis ran thus. The number of nucleated cells in each sample was estimated from the amplification of reference gene primers within the assay. To quantify the absolute abundance of each unique TCRbeta CDR3 rearrangement, sequence reads were collapsed and filtered. For each sample, productive Simpson clonality was calculated as the square root of Simpson's diversity index across productive rearrangements. Sourced from immuneACCESS, this table was stored by TCRdb with only in-frame sequences that have V and J called. A share of the clones is absent; for the studies checked, an unresolved V gene accounts for under half, and the remainder has no known explanation. That table furnishes V, J and clone size, whereas the DNA furnished D and trimming. The sample profile shows approximately 350,000 clones; about 89% of them were found once. About 1.2% of the sample belongs to the ten largest clones.

The collaborating institutions used their own protocols to collect whole blood in K2EDTA tubes. For TCRbeta analysis, collaborator samples were shipped as frozen whole blood, as isolated PBMCs, or as DNA extracted from either sample type. Between the V and J ends, shortened by 7 bases and 8 bases respectively, the junction contains 23 bases. Sequences LNHDA (CDR1) and SQIVND (CDR2) are obtained from the germline V gene (reference sequence). Inclusive of the bounding cysteine and phenylalanine, the CDR3 is 15 residues long. The only DNA kept is the CDR3, 45 bases in frame from the first base. The TCR originated in a middle-aged man with acute or convalescent COVID-19. Material: peripheral blood. The V gene is TRBV19 and the J gene is TRBJ1-2, and the D gene may be TRBD1, 5 bases matching. The nucleotide sequence is TGTGCCAGTACCACCCATGGACCATGGGGCTACGGCTACACCTTC. Translated, this is CASTTHGPWGYGYTF.